Listed below are T cell receptor beta chains from one sample, sequenced in a study of blood T cell repertoires in COVID-19. Produced via immunoSEQ multiplex PCR; TCRdb's table is partial and in-frame only. Here the sample spans about 130,000 clones, around 86% being singletons. The sequenced sample was peripheral blood. The receptors here all came from an older woman with active or convalescent COVID-19. Both conserved end residues are part of each CDR3. D genes are given only for firm matches. Rows give clone size only sometimes, using once, few, many, or a class for an expanded clone.

j_call clone_size cdr3_length v_call d_call cdr3_aa cdr3_nt
TRBJ1-2 . 14 TRBV28 . CASSPPAGPYGYTF TGTGCCAGCAGTCCCCCGGCAGGGCCCTATGGCTACACCTTC
TRBJ2-3 . 12 TRBV2 . CASSSFRDTQYF TGTGCCAGCAGTTCGTTTAGAGATACGCAGTATTTT
TRBJ2-2 . 15 TRBV27 . CASSLRRTNTGELFF TGTGCCAGCAGTTTAAGGAGAACGAACACCGGGGAGCTGTTTTTT
TRBJ2-1 . 15 TRBV6-1 TRBD2 CASSEGAGSYNEQFF TGTGCCAGCAGTGAAGGAGCGGGATCCTACAATGAGCAGTTCTTC
TRBJ1-4 . 15 TRBV14 . CASSRGWDTAEKLFF TGTGCCAGCAGCCGAGGGTGGGACACGGCTGAAAAACTGTTTTTT
TRBJ2-7 . 15 TRBV7-2 TRBD2 CASSLSGTSGSEQYF TGTGCCAGCAGCTTATCCGGGACTAGCGGGTCCGAGCAGTACTTC
TRBJ1-1 once 14 TRBV27 . CASSLQLPNTEAFF TGTGCCAGCAGTCTCCAGTTACCGAACACTGAAGCTTTCTTT
TRBJ2-2 . 14 TRBV7-6 . CASSSDRNTGELFF TGTGCCAGCAGCTCGGACAGAAACACCGGGGAGCTGTTTTTT
TRBJ1-6 few 16 TRBV7-8 TRBD1 CASSSTGQGAGFLLHF TGTGCCAGCAGCTCCACGGGACAGGGGGCGGGTTTTCTCCTCCACTTT
TRBJ2-3 . 15 TRBV10-2 . CASSLGSRSTDTQYF TGCGCCAGCAGTCTCGGGAGTCGGAGCACAGATACGCAGTATTTT
TRBJ1-1 . 12 TRBV16 . CASSSDRLEAFF TGTGCCAGCAGTTCTGACAGGCTTGAAGCTTTCTTT
TRBJ1-2 few 13 TRBV7-2 . CASSLVTGVGYTF TGTGCCAGCAGCTTAGTTACCGGGGTCGGCTACACCTTC
TRBJ2-4 . 13 TRBV19 . CASTEEPKNIQYF TGTGCCAGTACTGAGGAGCCCAAAAACATTCAGTACTTC
TRBJ1-6 . 16 TRBV2 TRBD1 CASSEEWTGGNSPLHF TGTGCCAGCAGTGAAGAGTGGACAGGGGGTAATTCACCCCTCCACTTT
TRBJ1-1 many 13 TRBV7-2 . CASSLELNTEAFF TGTGCCAGCAGCTTAGAGCTGAACACTGAAGCTTTCTTT